This T cell receptor (beta chain) was captured by sequencing in a study of monozygotic twins with inflammatory bowel disease. This CDR3 has 16 residues. CDR1 and CDR2 from the germline V gene are SGHVS and FQNEAQ. Overall study results and limits: Clonotype overlap with others was lower in IBD patients than in healthy twins, a difference that was greatest with disease activity. IBD patients had lower TCRbeta diversity (inverse Simpson) than healthy co-twins.

After skipping T cell sorting, the authors isolated total RNA from whole blood. One entry per CDR3 protein, without DNA, is what TCRdb gives after re-calling the 5' RACE reads. In all, the sample yields 350,000 to 500,000 distinct CDR3 sequences. Points on this clonotype: Its antigen is unidentified.

The specimen was blood. The sequence came from a human donor with ulcerative colitis or Crohn's disease, or a healthy co-twin of an affected twin (not recorded which). The chain uses TRBV7-8 and TRBJ1-5; TCRdb outputs TRBD1, but without DNA this stays unchecked. The CDR3 reads CASSLVGGTSNQPQHF.